This T cell receptor beta chain originates from a study of shared clonotypes between healthy human individuals. Researchers partitioned CD4+ cells into CD45RA+ naive and CD45RA-negative memory subsets. This was a deep-level run. In the original analysis: In the immunoSEQ data, sequences were junction-only and lacked quality scores, so filtering differed. This table comes from immunoSEQ multiplex PCR, and its TCRdb copy is limited to in-frame clones, with some not included. V and J calls and clone size are given by that table; D and trimming were obtained from the DNA. The sample has over a million clones, about 96% seen once. Losses at the gene ends were 4 bases for V and 5 bases for J; bases not matched to a gene: 11. Germline V gene sequence: CDR1 MGHRA, CDR2 YSYEKL. The CDR3 contains 16 residues.

The V gene is TRBV4-1, the J gene TRBJ2-1, with 7 positions matching TRBD2. Material: naive CD4+ T cells sorted from blood. The subset: CD45RA+ positively selected. The receptor was derived from a man aged 25-40 years in good health. CDR3 DNA sequence: TGCGCCAGCAGCCCACATGGACTAGTCCCCAACAATGAGCAGTTCTTC. This sequence encodes CASSPHGLVPNNEQFF.